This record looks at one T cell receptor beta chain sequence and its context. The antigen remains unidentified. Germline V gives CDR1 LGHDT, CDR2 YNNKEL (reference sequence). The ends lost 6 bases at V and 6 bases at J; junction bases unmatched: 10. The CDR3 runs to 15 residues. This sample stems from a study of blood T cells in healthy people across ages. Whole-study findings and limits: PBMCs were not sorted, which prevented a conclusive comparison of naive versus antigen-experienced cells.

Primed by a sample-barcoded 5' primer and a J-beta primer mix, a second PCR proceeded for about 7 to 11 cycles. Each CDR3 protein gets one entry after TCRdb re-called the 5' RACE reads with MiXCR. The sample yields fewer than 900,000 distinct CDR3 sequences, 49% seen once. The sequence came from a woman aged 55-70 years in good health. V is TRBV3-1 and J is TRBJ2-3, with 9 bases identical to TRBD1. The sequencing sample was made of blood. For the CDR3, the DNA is TGTGCCAGCAGATTACAGGGGGCCCCCTTGGATACGCAGTATTTT. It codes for CASRLQGAPLDTQYF.